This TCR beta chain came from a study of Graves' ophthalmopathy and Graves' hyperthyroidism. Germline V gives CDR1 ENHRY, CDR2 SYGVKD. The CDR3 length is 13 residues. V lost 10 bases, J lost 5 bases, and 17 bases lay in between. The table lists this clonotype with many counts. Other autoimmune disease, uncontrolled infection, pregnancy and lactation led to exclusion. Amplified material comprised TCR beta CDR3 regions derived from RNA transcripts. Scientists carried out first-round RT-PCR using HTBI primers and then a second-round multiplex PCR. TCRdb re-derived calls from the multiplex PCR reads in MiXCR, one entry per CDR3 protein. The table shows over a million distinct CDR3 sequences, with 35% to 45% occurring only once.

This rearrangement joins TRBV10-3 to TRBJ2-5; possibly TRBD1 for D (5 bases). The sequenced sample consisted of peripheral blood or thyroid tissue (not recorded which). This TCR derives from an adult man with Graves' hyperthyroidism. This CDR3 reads CATRETEMETQYF. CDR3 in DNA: TGTGCCACCCGCGAGACAGAAATGGAGACCCAGTACTTC.